The rows below give T cell receptor beta chains drawn from one sample of a study of cytomegalovirus exposure and HLA in healthy donors. TCRdb's table, derived via immunoSEQ multiplex PCR, lists solely in-frame clones and lacks some. The table has roughly 130,000 clones, over 75% seen once; the top ten hold 0.51%. Sample: PBMCs. These receptors were obtained from a woman in her forties in good health and CMV-seronegative. CDR3s include the opening cysteine and the closing phenylalanine or tryptophan.

CASSQGASGEGGELFF	TRBV4-2	TRBJ2-2
CASSHSAGEGNNEQFF	TRBV5-4	TRBJ2-1
CASSRETDPGDIQYF	TRBV4-3	TRBJ2-4
CASSAPGTGGITKNIQYF	TRBV19	TRBJ2-4
CASSQWGEVGSGIQETQYF	TRBV4-1	TRBJ2-5
CASSPTTGSYEQYF	TRBV7-7	TRBJ2-7
CASSQERALGTGELFF	TRBV18	TRBJ2-2
CASSPDIGQPQHF	TRBV4-1	TRBJ1-5
CASSSRVYFYGYTF	TRBV6-1	TRBJ1-2
CASSPVGQIAKNIQYF	TRBV5-1	TRBJ2-4
CASSRPSLVGPSGGFF	TRBV7-9	TRBJ2-1
CASSARVSGRAGERTGELFF	TRBV2	TRBJ2-2
CASRPNFGDQPQHF	TRBV5-8	TRBJ1-5
CASSLPPRLAGAKNIQYF	TRBV7-9	TRBJ2-4
CSVDAGAGANVLTF	TRBV29-1	TRBJ2-6
CASSSGTNNYGYTF	TRBV6-6	TRBJ1-2
CASSFFSSYEQYF	TRBV6-1	TRBJ2-7
CATSTGAGGMWDEQYF	TRBV15	TRBJ2-7
CATGRRNSAETQYF	TRBV7-6	TRBJ2-5
CASSEGGQKLFF	TRBV2	TRBJ1-4
CSSSLGVLAGGYTDTQYF	TRBV7-9	TRBJ2-3
CASSGGGAKPYKAKTF	TRBV21-1	TRBJ1-2
CASSGGTSGGYEQYF	TRBV5-4	-
CASSEATGTTNYGYTF	TRBV28	TRBJ1-2
CASSPPGTANTEAFF	TRBV11-3	TRBJ1-1
CASFSQGAEEQFF	TRBV21-1	TRBJ2-1
CASSPGHGNQPQHF	TRBV11-2	TRBJ1-5
CASSVGSSGSHEQFF	TRBV9	TRBJ2-1
CAWSVLFAGARGQFF	TRBV30	TRBJ2-1
CSSTPLASISTDTQYF	TRBV7-9	TRBJ2-3
CASSQETSGSIEQYF	TRBV4-1	TRBJ2-7
CASTLGQGISDEQYF	TRBV6-1	TRBJ2-7
CASSLEGGLAGGRGTDTQYF	TRBV11-2	TRBJ2-3
CASSIDRVGNTIYF	TRBV28	TRBJ1-3
CASSQDLGTGLVTQYF	TRBV4-1	TRBJ2-5
CASRARDSLAFF	TRBV28	TRBJ1-1
CASSSLTGDQETQYF	TRBV5-1	TRBJ2-5
CSVVAISGELFF	TRBV29-1	TRBJ2-2
CASSEARTGAF	TRBV6-1	TRBJ2-7
CASSPPTGGAKNIQYF	TRBV7-9	TRBJ2-4
CASSSRDYEQYF	TRBV10-2	TRBJ2-7
CASSTDEETQYF	TRBV6-5	TRBJ2-5
CASSGTGRESPLHF	TRBV5-4	TRBJ1-6
CASSDGLARETQYF	TRBV6-1	TRBJ2-5
CASSPESTEAFF	TRBV5-8	TRBJ1-1
CASSLDAYDEQFF	TRBV7-9	TRBJ2-1
CASSPTSGRADTQYF	TRBV5-1	TRBJ2-3
CASSHRDTVDEQYF	TRBV6-5	TRBJ2-7
CAAAWGGDTEAFF	TRBV11-3	TRBJ1-1
CAISEGGRSSGANVLTF	TRBV10-3	TRBJ2-6
CASSFAENGYTF	TRBV5-5	TRBJ1-2
CASSYSGGANIQYF	TRBV6-6	TRBJ2-4
CASSWSGEQFF	TRBV5-6	TRBJ2-1
CAWSGIRDGSVWVEETQYF	TRBV30	TRBJ2-5
CASSAPTGTAKETQYF	TRBV7-9	TRBJ2-5
CASSPMRGGGEKLFF	TRBV28	TRBJ1-4